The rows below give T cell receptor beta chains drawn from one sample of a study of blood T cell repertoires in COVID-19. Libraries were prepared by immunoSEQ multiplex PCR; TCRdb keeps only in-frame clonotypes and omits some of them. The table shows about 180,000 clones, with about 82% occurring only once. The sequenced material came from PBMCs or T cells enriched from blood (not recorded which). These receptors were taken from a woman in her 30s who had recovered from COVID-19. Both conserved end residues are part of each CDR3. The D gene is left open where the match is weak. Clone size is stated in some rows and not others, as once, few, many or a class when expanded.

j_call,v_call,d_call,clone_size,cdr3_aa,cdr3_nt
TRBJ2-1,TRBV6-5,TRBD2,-,CASSSSLAGYDNEQFF,TGTGCCAGCAGTTCCAGTCTAGCGGGATATGATAATGAGCAGTTCTTC
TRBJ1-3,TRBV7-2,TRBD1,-,CASSTTGDSGNTIYF,TGTGCCAGCAGCACAACAGGGGACTCTGGAAACACCATATATTTT
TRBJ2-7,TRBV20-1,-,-,CSASETDAYEQYF,TGCAGTGCTAGTGAGACAGACGCCTACGAGCAGTACTTC
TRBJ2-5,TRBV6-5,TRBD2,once,CASSYSGLELETQYF,TGTGCCAGCAGTTACTCGGGACTAGAACTTGAGACCCAGTACTTC
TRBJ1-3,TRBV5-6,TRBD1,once,CASSLGDREWGNTIYF,TGTGCCAGCAGCTTGGGCGACAGGGAATGGGGAAACACCATATATTTT
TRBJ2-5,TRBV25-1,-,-,CASSTNRETQYF,TGTGCCAGCAGTACCAACCGGGAGACCCAGTACTTC
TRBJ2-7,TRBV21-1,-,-,CASSKAQYRDEQYF,TGTGCCAGCAGCAAAGCGCAATACAGGGACGAGCAGTACTTC
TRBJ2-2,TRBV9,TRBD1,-,CASSVMGPTGVATGELFF,TGTGCCAGCAGCGTAATGGGGCCGACAGGGGTCGCGACCGGGGAGCTGTTTTTT
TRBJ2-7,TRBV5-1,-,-,CASSLEGGNPGYEQYF,TGCGCCAGCAGCTTGGAAGGCGGGAACCCCGGCTACGAGCAGTACTTC
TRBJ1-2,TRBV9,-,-,CASSVTGNYGYTF,TGTGCCAGCAGCGTAACAGGGAACTATGGCTACACCTTC
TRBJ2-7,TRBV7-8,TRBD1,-,CASSLSQGAPAYEQYF,TGTGCCAGCAGCTTATCCCAGGGGGCGCCGGCCTACGAGCAGTACTTC
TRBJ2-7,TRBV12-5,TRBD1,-,CASGLGQGLTYEQYF,TGTGCTAGTGGTTTGGGACAGGGCCTTACCTACGAGCAGTACTTC
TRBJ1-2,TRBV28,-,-,CASSQPTTGRFGYGYTF,TGTGCCAGCAGTCAACCCACAACAGGGCGGTTTGGGTATGGCTACACCTTC
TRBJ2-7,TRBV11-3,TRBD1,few,CASNPSEGDRATYEQYF,TGTGCCAGCAACCCCTCCGAAGGGGACAGGGCTACCTACGAGCAGTACTTC
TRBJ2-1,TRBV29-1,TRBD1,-,CSGCWDRVHNEQFF,TGCAGCGGGTGTTGGGACAGGGTACACAATGAGCAGTTCTTC
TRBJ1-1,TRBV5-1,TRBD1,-,CASSMQGADTEAFF,TGCGCCAGCAGCATGCAGGGGGCGGACACTGAAGCTTTCTTT
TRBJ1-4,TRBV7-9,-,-,CASSLDIATNEKLFF,TGTGCCAGCAGCTTAGACATTGCAACTAATGAAAAACTGTTTTTT
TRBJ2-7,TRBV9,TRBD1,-,CASSVSSTGTGAYEQYF,TGTGCCAGCAGCGTCTCGTCGACCGGGACAGGGGCCTACGAGCAGTACTTC
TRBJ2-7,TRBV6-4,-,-,CASRVRDNPSYEQYF,TGTGCCAGCAGGGTTAGGGACAATCCCTCCTACGAGCAGTACTTC
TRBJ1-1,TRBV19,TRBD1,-,CASSGTGAGTEAFF,TGTGCCAGTAGTGGAACAGGGGCGGGAACTGAAGCTTTCTTT